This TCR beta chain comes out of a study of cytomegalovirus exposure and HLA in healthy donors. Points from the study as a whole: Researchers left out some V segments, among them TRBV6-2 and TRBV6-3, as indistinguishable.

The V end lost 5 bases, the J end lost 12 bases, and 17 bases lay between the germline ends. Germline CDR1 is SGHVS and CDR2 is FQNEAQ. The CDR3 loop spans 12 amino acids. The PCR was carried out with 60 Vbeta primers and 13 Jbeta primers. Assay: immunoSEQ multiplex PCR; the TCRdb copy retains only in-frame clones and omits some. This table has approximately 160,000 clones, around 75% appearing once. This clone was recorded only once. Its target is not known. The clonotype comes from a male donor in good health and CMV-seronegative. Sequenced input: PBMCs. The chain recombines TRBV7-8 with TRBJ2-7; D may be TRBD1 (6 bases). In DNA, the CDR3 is TGTGCCAGCAGCCCGGACAGCCTACCGATGTACTTC. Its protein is CASSPDSLPMYF.